One and the same sample provided the 10 T cell receptor beta chains below, sequenced in a study of OX40 agonist ivuxolimab in advanced cancers. TCRdb's copy holds only in-frame clones and misses some; the assay was immunoSEQ multiplex PCR. The sample records some 120,000 clones, about 90% being singletons. The sequencing used CD4+ or CD8+ T cells sorted from blood, collected in a trial of the OX40 agonist ivuxolimab. These TCRs come from an adult with an advanced solid tumor such as melanoma, head and neck, liver or kidney cancer.

The chain has TRBV28 and TRBJ2-7; 11 bases agree with TRBD2. With 4 bases clipped from V and 0 bases from J, the junction kept 5 bases outside the gene matches. Germline-derived CDR1 and CDR2 are MDHEN and SYDVKM. This CDR3 comprises 16 residues. CDR3 DNA sequence: TGTGCCAGCAGTTCAGGGACTAGCGGTTACTCCTACGAGCAGTACTTC. Amino acid sequence: CASSSGTSGYSYEQYF.

This chain joins TRBV19 and TRBJ1-1; unclear D gene. Germline values: CDR1 LNHDA, CDR2 SQIVND (reference sequence). Trimming removed 4 bases at V and 1 base at J, with 10 bases between. This CDR3 spans 14 amino acids. This CDR3 is CASSRGPGNTEAFF. CDR3 sequence (DNA): TGTGCCAGTAGTAGAGGTCCCGGGAACACTGAAGCTTTCTTT.

V is TRBV6-5 and J is TRBJ2-2; maybe TRBD1 (6 bases). Per germline, CDR1 MNHEY and CDR2 SVGAGI. The CDR3 extends over 16 amino acids. The V gene lost 3 bases and the J gene lost 1 base, with 12 bases spanning the gap. In nucleotides, the CDR3 is TGTGCCAGCAGTTATTCCGGGACAAGGAACACCGGGGAGCTGTTTTTT. As protein: CASSYSGTRNTGELFF.

This chain connects TRBV27 to TRBJ1-5, with D tentatively TRBD1 (5 bases). Trimming stripped 3 bases from V and 4 bases from J, with 10 bases between. Germline V gives CDR1 MNHEY, CDR2 SMNVEV (reference sequence). The CDR3 has 14 amino acids. The chain's CDR3 is CASSLGGTNQPQHF. The DNA for the CDR3 is TGTGCCAGCAGTTTGGGGGGTACTAATCAGCCCCAGCATTTT.

The rearrangement joins TRBV5-1 to TRBJ2-5, with D possibly being TRBD1 or TRBD2 (5 bases each). This CDR3 contains 14 residues. The V end was cut by 3 bases, the J end by 9 bases, with 18 bases between. CDR1 is SGHRS, CDR2 YFSETQ, per germline. The CDR3 DNA sequence: TGCGCCAGCAGCTCGACCGGGACGGCGGAGGCCCAGTACTTC. It is translated as CASSSTGTAEAQYF. Together with reference TRBV5-1 and TRBJ2-5, the CDR3 gives the full variable domain: KAGVTQTPRYLIKTRGQQVTLSCSPISGHRSVSWYQQTPGQGLQFLFEYFSETQRNKGNFPGRFSGRQFSNSRSEMNVSTLELGDSALYLCASSSTGTAEAQYFGPGTRLLVL.

This sequence joins TRBV7-9 and TRBJ1-1; 10 bases are a match to TRBD1. Germline loops: CDR1 SEHNR, CDR2 FQNEAQ (reference sequence). Trimming cost V 6 bases and J 0 bases; bases outside gene matches: 4. There are 15 residues in the CDR3. The CDR3 DNA reads as TGTGCCAGCAGTTGGACAGGGGGGCTGAACACTGAAGCTTTCTTT. Translation gives CASSWTGGLNTEAFF.

This chain connects TRBV28 to TRBJ1-5; possible D gene TRBD1, 5 bases. CDR3 length: 17 amino acids. Trimming removed 4 bases at V and 3 bases at J, with 19 bases between. Per germline, CDR1 MDHEN and CDR2 SYDVKM. The CDR3 here is CASSSLGDRNSNQPQHF. In nucleotides, the CDR3 is TGTGCCAGCAGTTCCCTCGGGGACCGTAATTCCAATCAGCCCCAGCATTTT.

This rearrangement joins TRBV7-9 to TRBJ1-2; D is ambiguous. The CDR3 runs to 12 residues. Trimming cost V 5 bases and J 5 bases, with 9 bases left between them. Germline CDR1 and CDR2: SEHNR and FQNEAQ (reference sequence). CDR3 bases: TGTGCCAGCAGCCTTGACACGTATGGCTACACCTTC. It is translated as CASSLDTYGYTF.

The V call is TRBV28, the J call TRBJ1-2; TRBD1 matches 9 bases. This CDR3 contains 13 residues. Per germline, CDR1 MDHEN and CDR2 SYDVKM. With V trimmed by 7 bases and J by 2 bases, 2 bases remained unmatched. CDR3 loop: CASITGGNYGYTF. DNA of the CDR3: TGTGCCAGCATAACAGGGGGCAACTATGGCTACACCTTC.

This rearrangement joins TRBV9 to TRBJ2-1; maybe TRBD2 (6 bases). The CDR3 consists of 16 residues. Trimming took 4 bases from V and 0 from J, leaving 14 bases between them. Germline-derived CDR1 and CDR2 are SGDLS and YYNGEE. CDR3 coding DNA: TGTGCCAGCAGCCCATCTAGCGCTAACTCCTACAATGAGCAGTTCTTC. Amino acids: CASSPSSANSYNEQFF.